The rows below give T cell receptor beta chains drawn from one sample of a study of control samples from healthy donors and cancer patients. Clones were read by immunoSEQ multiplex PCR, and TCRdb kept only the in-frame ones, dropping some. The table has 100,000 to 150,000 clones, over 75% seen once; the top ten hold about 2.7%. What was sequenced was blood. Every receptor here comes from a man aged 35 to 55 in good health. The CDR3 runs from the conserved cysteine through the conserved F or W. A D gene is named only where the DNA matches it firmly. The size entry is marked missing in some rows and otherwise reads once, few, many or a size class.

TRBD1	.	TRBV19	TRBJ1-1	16	CASSITGGRTNTEAFF	TGTGCCAGTAGTATAACAGGGGGCAGGACGAACACTGAAGCTTTCTTT
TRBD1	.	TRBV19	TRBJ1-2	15	CASSSGTGPLGGYTF	TGTGCCAGTAGTAGTGGGACAGGCCCCCTGGGGGGCTACACCTTC
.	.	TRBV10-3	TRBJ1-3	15	CATSSGGPSGNTIYF	TGTGCCACCTCCAGTGGGGGCCCCTCTGGAAACACCATATATTTT
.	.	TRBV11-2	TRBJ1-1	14	CASSLDSVNTEAFF	TGTGCCAGCAGCTTAGACAGCGTGAACACTGAAGCTTTCTTT
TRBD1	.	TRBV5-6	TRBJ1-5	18	CASSLSGTGLPSNQPQHF	TGTGCCAGCAGCTTGTCTGGGACAGGGCTCCCTAGCAATCAGCCCCAGCATTTT
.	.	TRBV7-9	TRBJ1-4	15	CASSLVGRTNEKLFF	TGTGCCAGCAGCTTAGTAGGGAGAACTAATGAAAAACTGTTTTTT
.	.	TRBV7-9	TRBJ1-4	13	CASSLLANEKLFF	TGTGCCAGCAGCTTACTTGCTAATGAAAAACTGTTTTTT
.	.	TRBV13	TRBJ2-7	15	CASSLVRAFSYEQYF	TGTGCCAGCAGCTTAGTCCGTGCCTTCTCCTACGAGCAGTACTTC
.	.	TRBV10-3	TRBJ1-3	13	CATNRNSGNTIYF	TGTGCCACTAACAGGAACTCTGGAAACACCATATATTTT
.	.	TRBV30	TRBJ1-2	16	CAWSVAPPGKNYGYTF	TGTGCCTGGAGTGTTGCACCACCGGGGAAAAACTATGGCTACACCTTC
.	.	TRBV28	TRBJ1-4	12	CASSFSEEKLFF	TGTGCCAGCAGTTTTTCGGAAGAAAAACTGTTTTTT
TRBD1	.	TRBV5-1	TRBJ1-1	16	CASSPKTRQGLTEAFF	TGCGCCAGCAGCCCAAAGACTCGACAGGGTCTAACTGAAGCTTTCTTT
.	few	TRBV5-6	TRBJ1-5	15	CASTNSPQGNQPQHF	TGTGCCAGCACCAATTCCCCCCAGGGCAATCAGCCCCAGCATTTT
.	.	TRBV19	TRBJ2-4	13	CASSRAAKNIQYF	TGTGCCAGTAGCAGAGCAGCCAAAAACATTCAGTACTTC
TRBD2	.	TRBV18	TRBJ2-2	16	CASSPAGGTNTGELFF	TGTGCCAGCTCACCAGCGGGGGGGACGAACACCGGGGAGCTGTTTTTT
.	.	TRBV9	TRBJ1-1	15	CASSVGTAANTEAFF	TGTGCCAGCAGCGTAGGTACAGCCGCAAACACTGAAGCTTTCTTT
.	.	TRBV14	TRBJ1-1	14	CASTGLGQNTEAFF	TGTGCCAGCACCGGATTGGGCCAGAACACTGAAGCTTTCTTT
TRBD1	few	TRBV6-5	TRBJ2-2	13	CASSKTGSGELFF	TGTGCCAGCAGTAAGACAGGGTCCGGGGAGCTGTTTTTT
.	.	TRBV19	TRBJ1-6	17	CASSIMPGYDYNSPLHF	TGTGCCAGTAGTATAATGCCAGGCTACGACTATAATTCACCCCTCCACTTT
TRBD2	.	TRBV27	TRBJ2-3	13	CASTTFSGDTQYF	TGTGCCAGCACCACCTTTAGCGGGGACACGCAGTATTTT
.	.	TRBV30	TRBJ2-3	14	CAWSSQQFGDTQYF	TGTGCCTGGAGTTCCCAGCAGTTTGGAGATACGCAGTATTTT
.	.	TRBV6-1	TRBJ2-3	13	CASSESRIYTQYF	TGTGCCAGCAGTGAGAGCAGAATCTATACGCAGTATTTT
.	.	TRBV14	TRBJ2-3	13	CASSQRGTDTQYF	TGTGCCAGCAGCCAGCGGGGCACAGATACGCAGTATTTT
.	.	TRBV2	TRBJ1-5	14	CASSWDARNQPQHF	TGTGCCAGCAGTTGGGACGCCCGCAATCAGCCCCAGCATTTT
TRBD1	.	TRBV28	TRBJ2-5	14	CASSSGQGQETQYF	TGTGCCAGCAGTTCGGGACAGGGGCAAGAGACCCAGTACTTC
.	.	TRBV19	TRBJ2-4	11	CASSESNIQYF	TGTGCCAGTAGTGAGTCAAACATTCAGTACTTC
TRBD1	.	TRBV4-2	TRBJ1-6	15	CASSQERTGVSPLHF	TGTGCCAGCAGCCAAGAACGGACAGGGGTTTCACCCCTCCACTTT
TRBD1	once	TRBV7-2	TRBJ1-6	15	CASSLGTGVGSPLHF	TGTGCCAGCAGCTTAGGAACAGGGGTAGGTTCACCCCTCCACTTT
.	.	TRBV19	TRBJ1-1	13	CASSIGGGTEAFF	TGTGCCAGTAGTATCGGGGGCGGCACTGAAGCTTTCTTT
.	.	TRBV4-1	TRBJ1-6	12	CAFGDSNSPLHF	TGCGCCTTTGGGGACTCCAATTCACCCCTCCACTTT
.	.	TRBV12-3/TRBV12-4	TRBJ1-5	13	CASSLGARQPQHF	TGTGCCAGCAGTTTAGGGGCCAGGCAGCCCCAGCATTTT